The 28 T cell receptor beta chains reported below all come from one sample, sequenced in a study of cytomegalovirus exposure and HLA in healthy donors. Using immunoSEQ multiplex PCR, the repertoire was profiled, and TCRdb retains in-frame clones only, with some absent. The table records about 110,000 clones, around 89% of them present only once. Specimen: PBMCs. The source is a woman aged 25 to 45 in good health and CMV-seropositive.

CDR3 nucleotide sequence: TGTGCCAGCAGCTTAGGGCCCCGGGACAGGGTAAATCAGCCCCAGCATTTT. It encodes CASSLGPRDRVNQPQHF. The chain carries TRBV7-6 and TRBJ1-5; 9 bases fit TRBD1. The V and J ends lost 1 base and 4 bases, in that order; junction bases with no gene match: 8. This CDR3 is built from 17 residues. CDR1 and CDR2 (germline): SGHVS, FNYEAQ.

The J gene is TRBJ2-7, the V gene TRBV5-4, with 9 bases matching TRBD1. The trim removed 3 bases at V and 5 bases at J, leaving 9 bases unmatched. The CDR3 length is 15 residues. Germline V gene data show CDR1 as SGHNT and CDR2 as YYREEE (reference sequence). The CDR3 loop is CASSSTRQGGDEQYF. As DNA, the CDR3 is TGTGCCAGCAGCTCAACCCGACAGGGGGGAGACGAGCAGTACTTC.

The chain joins TRBV6-1 to TRBJ2-5; TRBD2 matches at 10 bases. Germline-derived CDR1 and CDR2 are MNHNS and SASEGT. V trimming: 8 bases; J trimming: 2 bases; junction bases outside the gene matches: 5. This CDR3 is 14 amino acids long. This CDR3 reads CASLRLAGQETQYF. The DNA for the CDR3 is TGTGCCAGCCTTAGACTAGCGGGTCAAGAGACCCAGTACTTC.

J is TRBJ2-3 and V is TRBV5-1; the match to TRBD2 covers 15 bases. V gave up 0 bases and J gave up 0 bases; unmatched junction bases: 2. Germline CDR1 is SGHRS and CDR2 is YFSETQ. The CDR3 runs to 18 residues. The CDR3 protein is CASSLGGLAGGSTDTQYF. CDR3 bases: TGCGCCAGCAGCTTGGGGGGACTAGCGGGAGGCAGCACAGATACGCAGTATTTT.

The CDR3 DNA reads TGCGCCACCACCTCCGGGACAGCCTACGAGCAGTACTTC. This sequence encodes CATTSGTAYEQYF. The gene calls are TRBV10-2 and TRBJ2-7; the match to TRBD1 covers 7 bases. Germline CDR1 and CDR2: WSHSY and SAAADI. The CDR3 length is 13 residues. V lost 10 bases to trimming and J lost 2 bases; unmatched junction nucleotides: 8.

V usage is TRBV14 and J usage is TRBJ1-2; a possible D gene is TRBD1 (5 bases). Germline V gives CDR1 SGHDN, CDR2 FVKESK. V lost 1 base and J lost 8, with 17 bases in between. This CDR3 has 15 amino acids. The CDR3, as DNA: TGTGCCAGCAGCCAAGGCCGCGGGACGAAAAAGGGCTACACCTTC. The encoded protein is CASSQGRGTKKGYTF.

This clone occurred a few times. This rearrangement joins TRBV27 to TRBJ2-7; D is perhaps TRBD1 (5 bases). Trimming shortened V by 4 bases and J by 0 bases, and 10 bases separated the two germline ends. The CDR3 has 14 amino acids. Germline CDR1 and CDR2: MNHEY and SMNVEV (reference sequence). CDR3 DNA: TGTGCCAGCAGTTGGAAAGGGGACTCCTACGAGCAGTACTTC. This gives the protein CASSWKGDSYEQYF.

The rearrangement uses TRBV28 and TRBJ2-1; maybe TRBD2 (5 bases). The CDR3 extends over 15 amino acids. With 4 bases removed from V and 7 bases from J, the gap between germline ends came to 17 bases. Per the germline V gene, CDR1 is MDHEN and CDR2 is SYDVKM. The CDR3 loop reads CASSSPGSGLNEQFF. The CDR3 DNA follows: TGTGCCAGCAGTTCCCCGGGAAGCGGCTTAAATGAGCAGTTCTTC.

The chain is built from TRBV7-3 and TRBJ2-5, with D possibly matching TRBD2 (6 bases). Trimming stripped 5 bases from V and 1 base from J, with 8 bases between. In germline, CDR1 is SGHTA, CDR2 FQGTGA. The CDR3 has 13 amino acids. The CDR3 here is CASSPGSQETQYF. CDR3 DNA: TGTGCCAGCAGCCCCGGGAGCCAAGAGACCCAGTACTTC.

The chain links TRBV28 to TRBJ1-1; D gene unclear. The V end was cut by 7 bases, the J end by 1 base, with 7 bases between. The CDR3 runs to 12 residues. The germline CDR1 and CDR2 sequences are MDHEN and SYDVKM. CDR3 in DNA: TGTGCCAGCACAGACAAGAACACTGAAGCTTTCTTT. Translating it yields CASTDKNTEAFF.

The chain carries TRBV7-9 and TRBJ1-1, with D possibly being TRBD1 (5 bases). Germline V gene sequence: CDR1 SEHNR, CDR2 FQNEAQ (reference sequence). Trimming shortened V by 5 bases and J by 7 bases, and 17 bases separated the two germline ends. This CDR3 spans 14 amino acids. The CDR3 loop is CASSREGGTGEAFF. The CDR3 DNA reads TGTGCCAGCAGCCGCGAAGGAGGGACGGGTGAAGCTTTCTTT.

V and J are TRBV7-7 and TRBJ2-3, with 7 bases matching TRBD2. Germline values: CDR1 SSHAT, CDR2 FNYEAQ (reference sequence). This CDR3 contains 14 residues. J lost 0 bases, V lost 11 bases, and 8 bases had no gene match. The DNA for the CDR3 is TGTGCCCCCCCTGGGGGGGGGAGCACAGATACGCAGTATTTT. Its protein product is CAPPGGGSTDTQYF.

The chain has TRBV25-1 and TRBJ2-5; 9 bases agree with TRBD1. CDR1 MGHDK and CDR2 SYGVNS come from the germline V gene. After removal of 6 bases from V and 1 base from J, the junction contained 9 bases not matched to a gene. CDR3 length: 16 residues. In nucleotides, the CDR3 is TGTGCCAGCAGCTACTGGACAGGGGATACCCAAGAGACCCAGTACTTC. This gives the protein CASSYWTGDTQETQYF.

This chain links TRBV10-1 with TRBJ2-1, with D perhaps matching TRBD1 (5 bases). Germline-derived CDR1 and CDR2 are WNHNN and SYGVQD (reference sequence). The CDR3 runs to 13 residues. V lost 4 bases to trimming and J lost 12 bases, with 16 bases between them. The chain's CDR3 is CASSVGRWSGQFF. CDR3 coding DNA: TGCGCCAGCAGTGTGGGGCGCTGGTCAGGGCAGTTCTTC.

The gene calls are TRBV4-3 and TRBJ2-3; D is possibly TRBD2 (6 bases). V lost 0 bases and J lost 0, with 10 bases in between. The germline gives CDR1 LGHNA, CDR2 YSLEER. CDR3 size: 16 residues. CDR3 sequence (DNA): TGCGCCAGCAGCCAAGATACGGGGACTAGCACAGATACGCAGTATTTT. Protein: CASSQDTGTSTDTQYF.

The chain combines TRBV5-1 with TRBJ2-5, with a weak D call TRBD2 (6 bases). This CDR3 has 14 amino acids. Germline values: CDR1 SGHRS, CDR2 YFSETQ. V lost 2 bases and J 1 base, leaving 9 bases between the germline ends. The CDR3 protein is CASSFGSGQETQYF. DNA for the CDR3: TGCGCCAGCAGCTTCGGTAGCGGCCAAGAGACCCAGTACTTC.

The V gene is TRBV7-2, the J gene TRBJ2-7; D not certain. The CDR3 sequence is 15 residues long. In germline, CDR1 is SGHTA, CDR2 FQGNSA. Trimming cost V 1 base and J 0 bases, with 10 bases left between them. Here the CDR3 reads CASSLGRRSSYEQYF. The CDR3 DNA is TGTGCCAGCAGCTTAGGGCGACGGAGCTCCTACGAGCAGTACTTC.

The V call is TRBV19, the J call TRBJ2-1; tentative D call: TRBD1 (6 bases). CDR3 size: 19 residues. Trimming removed 4 bases from V and 0 bases from J, with 22 bases in between. Germline assignment: CDR1 LNHDA and CDR2 SQIVND (reference sequence). CDR3 DNA sequence: TGTGCCAGTAGTACTTCCTTACACCGAACAGGGAGCTCCTACAATGAGCAGTTCTTC. It encodes CASSTSLHRTGSSYNEQFF.

This clone was seen once. The chain couples TRBV10-2 to TRBJ2-3; the match to TRBD1 covers 9 bases. Looked up from germline, CDR1 is WSHSY and CDR2 is SAAADI. The ends lost 7 bases at V and 2 bases at J; junction bases unmatched: 13. The CDR3 has 17 amino acids. The DNA for the CDR3 is TGCGCCAGCAAAATGATGGACAGGGGAACCCACACAGATACGCAGTATTTT. Residues: CASKMMDRGTHTDTQYF.

The chain employs TRBV15 and TRBJ2-1; TRBD2 matches 7 bases. CDR1 and CDR2 from the germline V gene are LNHNV and YYDKDF (reference sequence). Trimming removed 1 base from V and 8 bases from J; junction bases left unmatched: 8. This CDR3 is 15 amino acids long. As DNA, the CDR3 is TGTGCCACCAGCAGAGCTTCACGGGGGGAGGATGAGCAGTTCTTC. This codes for CATSRASRGEDEQFF.

The V call is TRBV5-3, the J call TRBJ1-5; no reliable D call. TRBV5-3 is an ORF, with its function uncertain. The CDR3 is 16 residues long. With 0 bases removed from V and 0 bases from J, the gap between germline ends came to 10 bases. The CDR3 region is CARSLGENNSNQPQHF. DNA of the CDR3: TGTGCCAGAAGCTTGGGGGAGAATAATAGCAATCAGCCCCAGCATTTT.

The genes are TRBV30 and TRBJ2-5; D perhaps matches TRBD1 (6 bases). V lost 3 bases to trimming and J lost 8 bases, with 13 bases between them. This CDR3 has 12 amino acids. Germline CDR1 GTSNPN, CDR2 SVGIG (reference sequence). The CDR3 here is CAWSRTELTQYF. In DNA form, the CDR3 reads TGTGCCTGGAGCCGGACAGAACTAACCCAGTACTTC.

There are a few counts of this clone. The chain recombines TRBV7-9 with TRBJ1-2, with unresolved D. The CDR3 is 13 residues long. The germline V gene encodes CDR1 SEHNR and CDR2 FQNEAQ (reference sequence). V lost 5 bases to trimming and J lost 3 bases, with 10 bases between them. CDR3 sequence reads: CASSPGDYYGYTF. CDR3 nucleotide sequence: TGTGCCAGCAGCCCCGGGGATTACTATGGCTACACCTTC.

The gene calls are TRBV15 and TRBJ2-1, with 11 bases lining up with TRBD2. CDR3 length: 21 residues. Germline V lookup: CDR1 LNHNV, CDR2 YYDKDF (reference sequence). V trimming: 5 bases; J trimming: 2 bases; junction bases outside the gene matches: 20. CDR3 DNA: TGTGCCACCAGCCCCTGGGGATATAGCGGGAGGGCCAGTGAAGCCTACAATGAGCAGTTCTTC. This sequence encodes CATSPWGYSGRASEAYNEQFF.

The V call is TRBV28, the J call TRBJ1-4; the D gene is possibly TRBD1 (5 bases). V was pared by 2 bases and J by 6 bases, with 10 bases between. This CDR3 spans 14 amino acids. CDR1 is MDHEN and CDR2 is SYDVKM in the germline V gene. As DNA, the CDR3 is TGTGCCAGCAGTTTACGTGGGGGGGATGAAAAACTGTTTTTT. Translation: CASSLRGGDEKLFF.

This sequence joins TRBV7-9 and TRBJ1-2; D may be TRBD1 (6 bases). Trimming shortened V by 5 bases and J by 1 base, and 14 bases separated the two germline ends. The V gene's germline CDR1 is SEHNR and CDR2 FQNEAQ (reference sequence). This CDR3 is 15 amino acids long. CDR3: CASSAGQPINYGYTF. As DNA, the CDR3 is TGTGCCAGCAGCGCCGGACAGCCGATTAACTATGGCTACACCTTC.

V is TRBV2 and J is TRBJ1-5, with D perhaps matching TRBD1 (6 bases). In germline, CDR1 is SNHLY, CDR2 FYNNEI. CDR3 length equals 12 residues. Trimming left V 6 bases short and J 7 bases short, with 10 bases between. CDR3 loop: CASRRGGQPQHF. DNA of the CDR3: TGTGCCAGCAGGAGGGGGGGCCAGCCCCAGCATTTT.

The chain joins TRBV5-6 to TRBJ2-1, with 10 bases identical to TRBD2. The CDR3 covers 15 residues. Germline values: CDR1 SGHDT, CDR2 YYEEEE. The V and J ends lost 4 bases and 4 bases, in that order; junction bases with no gene match: 5. CDR3 amino acids: CASSILAGQYNEQFF. The DNA for the CDR3 is TGTGCCAGCAGCATACTAGCGGGGCAATACAATGAGCAGTTCTTC.